This entry is about one T cell receptor beta chain. The table lists this clone with a few counts. Its recognized antigen is unknown. The input lacks base qualities; no much larger clone sits a single base away. The entry originates in a study of cytomegalovirus exposure and HLA in healthy donors (dated by TCRdb to about 2017). Background on the whole study: According to an earlier analysis of a few hundred of the donors, about 170 million T cells yielded 95 million to 140 million unique TCR beta sequences and more than 250 Gb of sequence data. About 300 gigabases of sequencing data and 70 million to 95 million unique TCR sequences made up an early release that covered 640 HLA-typed donors. The genetic ancestry cluster associated with self-reported Caucasian donors included 81% of the 300 to 450 genotyped donors. The study aimed to test whether signatures of past pathogen exposure could be identified by cataloging public T cell receptors. The study used immunosequencing to profile the T cell repertoires of more than 650 subjects and linked those repertoires to cytomegalovirus serostatus. In addition to the first cohort of 666 subjects, a separate validation cohort of 130 or so different subjects was used. To predict cytomegalovirus infection status, the study combined high-throughput TCR immunosequencing, statistical association of individual TCRs with disease status, and machine learning. To study patterns of TCR occurrence, a later analysis re-analyzed previously published TCR beta repertoires from around 660 donors and added high-resolution HLA genotyping. The later analysis used no new phenotypic data to find candidate immune exposures, relying instead on TCR beta sequences and their occurrence across donors. To decide whether each TCR beta V gene segment behaved as functional or pseudogenic, an earlier analysis of several hundred of the donors relied on high-throughput TCR beta sequencing. Donor age, sex, ethnicity and CMV serostatus were collected together with the repertoire data. A later genetic analysis took genome-wide SNP genotypes for about 55% of the 666 donors and used that subset as a discovery cohort. Every repertoire in the discovery cohort had been generated on one and the same sequencing platform. Class I and class II HLA loci were covered by the typing at four-digit resolution. Typing coverage differed by locus: A, B, C, DRB1 and DQB1 were typed in roughly 629-630 donors, DQA1 in 500 to 550, DPA1 in 600 to 610, and DPB1 in about 450. About 5 DR-DQ haplotypes were handled as single units for association and clustering, since linkage in the cohort was strong. Across approximately 420 genotyped donors of the cohort, an average of roughly 200,000 unique TCR beta nucleotide sequences per donor were sequenced, and roughly 20% of those sequences were non-productive.

Its CDR3 holds 13 amino acids, cysteine through phenylalanine. The read is trimmed to its CDR3 DNA, 39 bases read in frame from base 1. CDR1 and CDR2 are drawn from the germline V gene: SNHLY, FYNNEI. The junction shows trimming of 8 bases on V and 5 bases on J, and the gene matches do not reach 8 bases of it. On the study overall, not on this receptor specifically: The presence/absence analyses assumed that sequencing depth was roughly uniform across donors, and that assumption may not be true. In a later analysis, TCR association rates were found to vary across HLA loci, with the most associated TCRs seen for DRB1 alleles and the fewest for HLA-C alleles. A later analysis found that HLA-associated TCR beta chains were more clonally expanded and had lower generation probabilities than equally common non-associated chains. In a later analysis, most CMV-associated TCR beta chains were found to appear HLA-restricted, with HLA associations seemingly driven largely by CMV exposure. The authors suggested that the approach could potentially be generalized to other disease states and immunological phenotypes. In a later analysis, some 18,000 TCR beta sequences were associated with specific HLA alleles at a false discovery rate of 0.05. The classifier was reported to diagnose cytomegalovirus status with high specificity and sensitivity in both the original and validation cohorts. When HLA alleles, especially DR and DQ, strongly co-occurred, TCR associations were difficult to assign to individual alleles. Because the 87-base-pair reads could not distinguish some IMGT-functional V segments, including TRBV6-2 and TRBV6-3, those segments were excluded. A few of the identified cytomegalovirus-associated TCR beta chains were confirmed in vitro to be specific for cytomegalovirus antigens. Because HLA typing was unavailable for some donors at each locus, only the typed subset was used in association tests. The earlier analysis of about 600 of the donors excluded over 15 rarely observed V segments, including chromosome 9 orphons, because counts were too low. A cluster of highly shared sequence variants was judged likely to represent a technical artifact of the sequencing pipeline. In the study, approximately 160 TCR beta chains were listed as associated with cytomegalovirus. An association between a missense DCLRE1C variant and V-gene and J-gene trimming of TCR beta chains was found in a later genetic analysis and replicated in an independent cohort. A further reported finding was that TCR beta sequences accurately predicted the HLA-A and HLA-B alleles for most subjects in the first cohort. Linkage disequilibrium might explain the correlated functional status among segregating V segments, but an unknown experimental factor could not be ruled out. Compared with the roughly 720-donor mean, donors in an Asian-associated ancestry cluster had fewer N-insertions in productive TCRs, according to a later genetic analysis. In a later analysis, several top co-occurrence clusters were reported to appear linked to parvovirus B19, influenza, CMV and Epstein-Barr virus. In this cohort, only TCR beta chains were sequenced, and detectable features were limited by the absence of alpha or paired-chain data. While some public TCRs were present in many individuals, most TCR sequences turned up only very rarely across donors. In an earlier analysis of more than 450 of the donors, most TCR beta V segments were observed in productive rearrangements about 87% or about 30% of the time, broadly matching IMGT annotations. The only immune exposure information available for the cohort was CMV serostatus.

The cohort was made up of approximately 670 healthy bone marrow donors. At the time of sampling, all cohort members were nominally healthy, though unrecorded immune exposures were likely present. The donor tested CMV seronegative, placing the donor among the 350 or so seronegative members of the cohort. Every donor gave a peripheral blood sample, and the peripheral blood mononuclear cells from that sample were used for TCR beta sequencing. Genomic DNA was extracted from the blood cell samples with the Qiagen DNeasy Blood Extraction Kit. The library relied on the immunoSEQ multiplex PCR assay. A mixture of 60 forward primers for TCR Vbeta segments and 13 reverse primers for TCR Jbeta segments was used in the multiplex PCR. Amplification of the CDR3 region of rearranged TCR beta genes was performed with a multiplex PCR assay on genomic DNA. The Illumina HiSeq System was used to sequence the amplified TCR beta libraries as 87-base-pair reads. From the authors' description of their analysis: A later analysis tallied roughly 76 million unique TCR beta chains across the 666 repertoires, and about 10 million of those chains were shared by two or more donors. Raw reads were error-corrected and collapsed into unique sequences by a nearest-neighbor algorithm in which closely related sequences were merged to remove PCR and sequencing errors. Alignment of CDR3 sequences to IMGT reference sequences was used to assign V, D and J gene segments. For a sequence to be retained, at least a six-nucleotide match to both a V gene segment and a J gene segment was required. Rearrangements were classified as productive when the CDR3 lacked stop codons and remained in frame with V and J, and all other rearrangements were classified as non-productive. CDR3 was defined according to IMGT convention as the region running from the second conserved V-encoded cysteine to the conserved J-encoded phenylalanine. The earlier analysis of 500 to 750 of the donors excluded any sequence lacking an unambiguous match to a single V gene segment. An earlier analysis of about 600 of the donors called V segments functional above 56.7% productive rearrangements and segregating when the between-donor standard deviation exceeded 5%. A statistical classification framework was built to diagnose cytomegalovirus status from the catalog of TCR beta chain sequences. In a later analysis, TCR nucleotide sequences were compared against IMGT/GENE-DB human TR gene sequences so that V and J genes could be assigned. In a later analysis, CDR3 sequences and most-parsimonious VDJ recombination scenarios were assigned using the TCRdist pipeline. A later analysis defined each TCR beta chain by its CDR3 amino acid sequence plus V-gene family, and excluded reads lacking a unique V-gene family. In a later analysis, 550 to 650 highly shared, low-generation-probability nucleotide sequences were removed to address suspected cross-contamination and a sequencing artifact. A later analysis calculated a clonal expansion index for each public chain from normalized within-repertoire ranks of inferred template counts. A later analysis computed generation probabilities with a VDJ recombination model fitted to out-of-frame rearrangements, and checked the results against IGoR. Hypergeometric tests were used in a later analysis to score TCR-TCR, TCR-HLA and TCR-CMV co-occurrence, with a repertoire-size bias correction applied to the TCR pairs. False discovery rates were estimated in a later analysis by permuting HLA or CMV assignments 20 times. A later analysis grouped co-occurring TCRs with DBSCAN, adding TCRdist sequence similarity when clustering within HLA-allele-positive subsets. Repertoires with fewer than 30,000 or more than 120,000 public chains, plus five repertoires with anomalous nucleotide sharing, were excluded from co-occurrence clustering. The immuneACCESS repertoire file appears here via TCRdb, limited to in-frame rearrangements. These files lack a portion of the clones; in checked studies, under half of the deficit traces to unresolved V genes, and the cause of the others is not known. From that table come the V and J calls and clone size; the DNA was used to work out D and trimming. The sample includes 220,000 or so clones, with more than 65% observed a single time. The biggest ten clones account for 1.8% of the sample.

This TCR was sampled from a woman in her twenties or thirties in good health and CMV-seronegative. The sequencing input was PBMCs. The chain is assembled from TRBV2 and TRBJ1-2; a stretch of 7 junction bases matches TRBD1. The DNA sequence reads TGTGCCAGCGAGAGGGGGCTAACGTATGGCTACACCTTC. Translated, it reads CASERGLTYGYTF.